One and the same sample provided the 32 T cell receptor beta chains below, sequenced in a study of Graves' ophthalmopathy and Graves' hyperthyroidism. The TCR beta CDR3 regions underwent amplification from RNA transcripts. The workflow started with a first-round RT-PCR run with HTBI primers and then moved on to a second-round multiplex PCR. MiXCR was run by TCRdb on the multiplex PCR reads, yielding one entry per CDR3 protein. The data contain approximately 380,000 distinct CDR3 sequences, under 25% of them singletons. Sequenced: peripheral blood. These receptors were collected from a young woman with stable Graves' hyperthyroidism.

A note on this clonotype: Relative to the germline gene, one junction end is altered; a read error may explain this. This chain uses TRBV11-2 with TRBJ1-4; maybe TRBD1 (5 bases). This CDR3 region has 15 residues. Germline CDR1 reads SGHAT; CDR2 reads FQNNGV. CDR3 in amino acids: CASSLQGVTNEELFF. The CDR3 nucleotides read TGTGCCAGCAGCTTACAAGGGGTAACTAATGAAGAACTGTTTTTT. The whole variable domain, remainder taken from reference TRBV11-2 and TRBJ1-4, is EAGVAQSPRYKIIEKRQSVAFWCNPISGHATLYWYQQILGQGPKLLIQFQNNGVVDDSQLPKDRFSAERLKGVDSTLKIQPAKLEDSAVYLCASSLQGVTNEELFFGSGTQLSVL.

This clonotype was seen at least ten times. The rearrangement uses TRBV10-2 and TRBJ1-5; no reliable D call. The germline gives CDR1 WSHSY, CDR2 SAAADI. This CDR3 region has 13 residues. V lost 7 bases and J 5 bases, leaving 12 bases between the germline ends. CDR3 loop: CASTFGRDQPQHF. Written as DNA, the CDR3 is TGCGCCAGCACCTTTGGGCGGGATCAGCCCCAGCATTTT.

About this clonotype: A much larger clone differs by one base, so this may be a read error. This chain connects TRBV11-2 to TRBJ2-4; D gene uncertain. Germline lookup yields CDR1 SGHAT and CDR2 FQNNGV. The CDR3 is 12 residues long. CDR3 loop: CASSFGENIKYF. For the CDR3, the DNA is TGTGCCAGCAGCTTTGGGGAAAACATTAAGTACTTC.

The sample holds many counts of this clonotype. Mismatch with germline at one junction end may stem from a read error. This chain uses TRBV11-2 with TRBJ1-1; TRBD1 is a possible D gene (6 bases). The germline V gene has CDR1 SGHAT and CDR2 FQNNGV. This CDR3 comprises 13 residues. The CDR3 is CASSLEQGTKAFF. The CDR3 nucleotides are TGTGCCAGCAGCCTAGAACAGGGAACGAAGGCTTTCTTT.

V is TRBV6-2 or TRBV6-3 and J is TRBJ2-7, with 7 positions matching TRBD2. V lost 7 bases and J lost 2; bases outside the gene matches: 11. The germline V gene encodes CDR1 MNHEY and CDR2 SVGEGT. The CDR3 length is 15 residues. CDR3 DNA: TGTGCCAGCACCCTGAGCCTAGCGGACCCCTACGAGCAGTACTTC. It codes for CASTLSLADPYEQYF.

There are many counts of this clonotype. The chain joins TRBV5-1 to TRBJ2-5, with 14 bases fitting TRBD2. Trimming at V came to 4 bases and at J to 5 bases, leaving 4 bases not matched to a gene. This CDR3 has 15 residues. The germline CDR1 and CDR2 sequences are SGHRS and YFSETQ. CDR3 sequence reads: CASSQGLAGVETQYF. Here the CDR3 DNA reads TGCGCCAGCAGCCAGGGACTAGCGGGAGTTGAGACCCAGTACTTC.

By its share, this clonotype is medium-sized. V gene TRBV12-5 combines with J gene TRBJ1-1; D possibly corresponds to TRBD1 (5 bases). V lost 5 bases, J lost 8 bases, and 18 bases lay in between. This CDR3 spans 14 amino acids. CDR1 LGHNT and CDR2 FRNRAP come from the germline V gene. The CDR3 protein is CASGMRQRDGEAFF. Here the CDR3 DNA reads TGTGCTAGTGGTATGAGACAGCGAGATGGGGAAGCTTTCTTT.

The sample holds many counts of this clonotype. This chain connects TRBV2 to TRBJ1-1, with D perhaps matching TRBD1 (5 bases). V was trimmed by 5 bases and J by 6 bases, leaving 13 bases between them. From germline, CDR1 is SNHLY and CDR2 FYNNEI. The CDR3 covers 13 residues. The CDR3 spells CASSYFQGSEAFF. For the CDR3, the DNA is TGTGCCAGCAGTTATTTCCAGGGTTCTGAAGCTTTCTTT.

This clonotype was recorded at least ten times. This chain connects TRBV27 to TRBJ2-7; 10 nucleotides agree with TRBD1. CDR1 and CDR2 (germline): MNHEY, SMNVEV (reference sequence). Trimming cost V 5 bases and J 1 base; bases outside gene matches: 8. The CDR3 consists of 16 residues. As DNA, the CDR3 is TGTGCCAGCAGTCCTGCCCGGGACAGGGGATCCTACGAGCAGTACTTC. Amino acid sequence: CASSPARDRGSYEQYF.

This clonotype was recorded a few times. CDR3 residues: CSVERAGNTGELFF. The CDR3 DNA reads as TGCAGCGTTGAGCGAGCGGGGAACACCGGGGAGCTGTTTTTT. This sequence joins TRBV29-1 and TRBJ2-2; a weak D match, TRBD2 (6 bases). Germline V gives CDR1 SQVTM, CDR2 ANQGSEA. The CDR3 has 14 residues. Trimming shortened V by 3 bases and J by 1 base, and 9 bases separated the two germline ends.

At least ten counts were recorded for this clonotype. This rearrangement joins TRBV30 to TRBJ2-7, with D perhaps TRBD1 (6 bases). The CDR3 consists of 12 residues. Germline loops: CDR1 GTSNPN, CDR2 SVGIG (reference sequence). Trimming pared 2 bases from V and 4 bases from J, leaving 9 bases between. In DNA, the CDR3 is TGTGCCTGGAGTACTCAGGGGTACGAGCAGTACTTC. Its translation: CAWSTQGYEQYF.

This clonotype came up many times. V usage is TRBV6-1 and J usage is TRBJ2-7; TRBD1 agrees at 9 bases. Trimming at V came to 5 bases and at J to 5 bases, leaving 10 bases not matched to a gene. Germline V gene sequence: CDR1 MNHNS, CDR2 SASEGT. This CDR3 region has 15 residues. The CDR3 protein is CASSQGGTGSHEQYF. The DNA of the CDR3 is TGTGCCAGCAGTCAGGGGGGGACAGGGTCCCACGAGCAGTACTTC.

This clonotype showed up many times. The rearrangement links TRBV5-1 to TRBJ1-1; D is uncertain. CDR1 is SGHRS, CDR2 YFSETQ, per germline. The CDR3 spans 12 residues. Trimming shortened V by 4 bases and J by 0 bases, and 4 bases separated the two germline ends. The DNA for the CDR3 is TGCGCCAGCAGCGTAATGAACACTGAAGCTTTCTTT. It is translated as CASSVMNTEAFF.

V and J are TRBV12-3 or TRBV12-4 and TRBJ2-5, with TRBD2 matching 7 bases. V shed 10 bases and J 4 bases; nucleotides not matched to a gene: 12. This CDR3 comprises 14 residues. CDR3 sequence: CATSGRREGETQYF. DNA for the CDR3: TGTGCCACCAGCGGTCGGAGGGAGGGAGAGACCCAGTACTTC.

This clonotype was detected many times. The rearrangement uses TRBV6-1 and TRBJ2-5; 7 bases agree with TRBD2. Germline assignment: CDR1 MNHNS and CDR2 SASEGT. The CDR3 totals 16 residues. Trimming cost V 4 bases and J 7 bases; bases outside gene matches: 15. DNA of the CDR3: TGTGCCAGCAGTGTGGGACTAACCCAGGCTGGGGGGACCCAGTACTTC. Its protein product is CASSVGLTQAGGTQYF.

This clonotype was counted many times. V is TRBV6-5 and J is TRBJ1-1; D is ambiguous. V was shortened by 4 bases and J by 0 bases, with 6 bases between the two germline ends. Germline values: CDR1 MNHEY, CDR2 SVGAGI. This CDR3 has 13 residues. CDR3 nucleotides: TGTGCCAGCAGTTCTAGCATGAACACTGAAGCTTTCTTT. Protein product: CASSSSMNTEAFF.

This clonotype has a count of ten or more. The chain has TRBV2 and TRBJ2-7; 12 bases map to TRBD2. This CDR3 has 15 residues. In germline, CDR1 is SNHLY, CDR2 FYNNEI. V was pared by 4 bases and J by 2 bases, with 3 bases of the junction left unmatched. This CDR3 reads CASSGLAGVAYEQYF. The CDR3 DNA reads TGTGCCAGCAGTGGACTAGCGGGAGTAGCCTACGAGCAGTACTTC. The whole variable domain, remainder taken from reference TRBV2 and TRBJ2-7, is EPEVTQTPSHQVTQMGQEVILRCVPISNHLYFYWYRQILGQKVEFLVSFYNNEISEKSEIFDDQFSVERPDGSNFTLKIRSTKLEDSAMYFCASSGLAGVAYEQYFGPGTRLTVT.

This clonotype was recorded at least ten times. The chain combines TRBV6-1 with TRBJ2-7, with 7 positions matching TRBD1. Looked up from germline, CDR1 is MNHNS and CDR2 is SASEGT. After removal of 8 bases from V and 0 bases from J, the junction contained 10 bases not matched to a gene. CDR3 size: 15 residues. CDR3 residues: CASPRGGSSSYEQYF. The CDR3 DNA reads TGTGCCAGCCCCAGAGGGGGCAGCTCCTCCTACGAGCAGTACTTC.

In this sample, this clonotype turned up many times. The V gene is TRBV10-1, the J gene TRBJ2-2; 8 bases match TRBD2. Trimming took 10 bases from V and 0 from J; bases not matched to a gene: 7. CDR1 is WNHNN, CDR2 SYGVQD, per germline (reference sequence). The CDR3 totals 15 residues. The CDR3 sequence is CATKGSGTNTGELFF. In DNA form, the CDR3 reads TGCGCCACCAAGGGTAGCGGGACGAACACCGGGGAGCTGTTTTTT.

This clonotype was seen many times. This chain joins TRBV29-1 and TRBJ1-1, with D unresolved. The CDR3 spans 14 residues. Germline assignment: CDR1 SQVTM and CDR2 ANQGSEA. Trimming took 7 bases from V and 4 from J, leaving 19 bases between them. The CDR3 sequence is CSASSSGMGTEAFF. Here the CDR3 DNA reads TGCAGCGCCTCATCGTCAGGCATGGGCACTGAAGCTTTCTTT.

The sample holds many counts of this clonotype. Mismatch with germline at one junction end may stem from a read error. The V and J genes are TRBV2 and TRBJ1-1; no reliable D call. This CDR3 spans 13 amino acids. CDR1 is SNHLY, CDR2 FYNNEI, per germline. Here the CDR3 DNA reads TGTGCCAGCAGGGAAGAAGTGGACACTGAAGCTTTCTTT. This gives the protein CASREEVDTEAFF.

This clonotype occurred many times. The CDR3 reads CSAPTGTPGHGYTF. The CDR3 region has the DNA TGCAGTGCCCCGACCGGAACTCCAGGTCATGGCTACACCTTC. This sequence joins TRBV20-1 and TRBJ1-2; D uncertain. CDR3 length: 14 residues. Trimming took 6 bases from V and 6 from J, leaving 20 bases between them. From germline, CDR1 is DFQATT and CDR2 SNEGSKA (reference sequence).

The V call is TRBV7-3, the J call TRBJ2-5; 12 bases line up with TRBD2. The length of the CDR3 is 16 residues. The germline V gene has CDR1 SGHTA and CDR2 FQGTGA. The V and J ends lost 3 bases and 4 bases, in that order; junction bases with no gene match: 6. The CDR3 is CASSLRPGLAGETQYF. For the CDR3, the DNA is TGTGCCAGCAGCTTGAGACCGGGACTAGCGGGAGAGACCCAGTACTTC.

The J gene is TRBJ2-6, the V gene TRBV5-1; TRBD1 is a possible D gene (6 bases). The V end was cut by 0 bases, the J end by 12 bases, with 22 bases between. The CDR3 is made up of 17 amino acids. Germline V gene sequence: CDR1 SGHRS, CDR2 YFSETQ. The CDR3 DNA reads TGCGCCAGCAGCTTGGCCAGAGGGACCTCTGGGGACATCGTCCTGACTTTC. It is translated as CASSLARGTSGDIVLTF.

This clonotype was seen repeatedly, ten times or more. This chain joins TRBV6-2 or TRBV6-3 and TRBJ1-1; D might be TRBD1 (5 bases). There are 18 residues in the CDR3. Germline assignment: CDR1 MNHEY and CDR2 SVGEGT. Trimming took 0 bases from V and 3 from J, leaving 20 bases between them. The CDR3 coding sequence is TGTGCCAGCAGTTACTCAGCCCGCAGGGCTTATTCAGACACTGAAGCTTTCTTT. Protein: CASSYSARRAYSDTEAFF.

This sequence joins TRBV7-2 and TRBJ2-7; possible D gene TRBD2, 6 bases. This CDR3 is 15 amino acids long. Germline values: CDR1 SGHTA, CDR2 FQGNSA. V was trimmed by 0 bases and J by 5 bases, leaving 14 bases between them. CDR3 sequence reads: CASSLAGGPVDEQYF. In DNA, the CDR3 is TGTGCCAGCAGCTTAGCGGGAGGCCCTGTTGACGAGCAGTACTTC.

With respect to this clonotype: At one of its ends the junction is not consistent with the germline gene, which may arise from a read error. The V gene is TRBV11-2, the J gene TRBJ2-4, with D tentatively TRBD2 (5 bases). Germline V lookup: CDR1 SGHAT, CDR2 FQNNGV. CDR3 length equals 18 residues. Here the CDR3 DNA reads TGTGCCAGCAGCTTAGAAATGACTTCTTATCTAGCCAAAAACATTAAGTACTTC. It codes for CASSLEMTSYLAKNIKYF.

Concerning this clonotype itself: A much more abundant neighbour one base away suggests this may be a read error. The rearrangement links TRBV20-1 to TRBJ1-5, with D uncertain. Germline-derived CDR1 and CDR2 are DFQATT and SNEGSKA (reference sequence). This CDR3 has 17 amino acids. This CDR3 is CSARDRLQLASSQPQHF. The DNA of the CDR3 is TGCAGTGCTAGAGATCGGTTACAGTTAGCAAGCAGTCAGCCCCAGCATTTT.

V and J are TRBV19 and TRBJ1-5; maybe TRBD1 (5 bases). The CDR3 contains 15 residues. Trimming left V 6 bases short and J 2 bases short, with 14 bases between. Germline CDR1 reads LNHDA; CDR2 reads SQIVND (reference sequence). The CDR3 bases are TGTGCCAGTAGCCATCCAAGAGGGGGCAATCAGCCCCAGCATTTT. Residues: CASSHPRGGNQPQHF.

This clonotype came up many times. The rearrangement links TRBV20-1 to TRBJ2-7; no firm D call. This CDR3 spans 10 amino acids. V was trimmed by 5 bases and J by 4 bases, leaving 6 bases between them. Germline V gives CDR1 DFQATT, CDR2 SNEGSKA (reference sequence). As DNA, the CDR3 is TGCAGTGCTCGAACGTACGAGCAGTACTTC. Encoded protein: CSARTYEQYF.

This clonotype was picked up many times. The chain recombines TRBV20-1 with TRBJ2-7, with 7 bases aligning to TRBD2. J gave up 3 bases and V 2 bases, and 4 bases lay outside the gene matches. The CDR3 is 13 amino acids. Germline assignment: CDR1 DFQATT and CDR2 SNEGSKA (reference sequence). The CDR3 DNA reads as TGCAGTGCTAGAAGCGGGGAACACTACGAGCAGTACTTC. It codes for CSARSGEHYEQYF.

This clonotype was picked up one time. This chain joins TRBV20-1 and TRBJ2-7, with 7 positions matching TRBD1. The germline CDR1 and CDR2 sequences are DFQATT and SNEGSKA (reference sequence). The V gene end was trimmed by 4 bases and the J gene end by 0 bases; junction bases not matched to a gene: 9. This CDR3 contains 15 residues. CDR3 region: CSATAGTESSYEQYF. The DNA of the CDR3 is TGCAGTGCTACGGCCGGGACAGAGAGCTCCTACGAGCAGTACTTC.